The 31 T cell receptor beta chains in this list originate from one sample, sequenced in a study of T cells after yellow fever vaccination. TCRdb passed the 5' RACE reads through MiXCR, listing each CDR3 protein once. The sample holds 150,000 to 200,000 distinct CDR3 sequences, 11% seen once. Material: CD8+ T cells sorted from PBMCs, obtained 15 days after the yellow fever booster vaccination. These receptors all come from a man between 18 and 35 years old who received the YFV17D yellow fever vaccine.

V and J are TRBV12-3 or TRBV12-4 and TRBJ2-3, with D possibly matching TRBD1 (6 bases). CDR3 length equals 12 residues. V lost 4 bases, J lost 7 bases, and 9 bases lay in between. The CDR3 reads CASSSDRYTQYF. The CDR3 DNA reads TGTGCCAGCAGTTCGGACAGATATACGCAGTATTTT.

V is TRBV27 and J is TRBJ2-3, with TRBD1 matching 8 bases. Germline V gives CDR1 MNHEY, CDR2 SMNVEV (reference sequence). With V trimmed by 3 bases and J by 3 bases, 5 bases remained unmatched. This CDR3 has 15 residues. The chain's CDR3 is CASSFRTGGTDTQYF. The CDR3 nucleotides are TGTGCCAGCAGTTTCAGAACAGGGGGGACAGATACGCAGTATTTT.

V and J are TRBV11-2 and TRBJ2-5, with D perhaps assigned TRBD1 or TRBD2 (6 bases each). Germline CDR1 SGHAT, CDR2 FQNNGV. This CDR3 comprises 16 residues. Between the trimmed V and J ends, which lost 5 bases and 2 bases, there was a span of 18 bases. The CDR3 sequence: CASSGRDNREQETQYF. The CDR3 DNA sequence: TGTGCCAGCAGCGGGCGGGATAACAGGGAGCAAGAGACCCAGTACTTC.

The sample holds a few counts of this clonotype. This chain uses TRBV15 with TRBJ2-4; tentatively, D is TRBD1 or TRBD2 (5 bases each). Germline V lookup: CDR1 LNHNV, CDR2 YYDKDF (reference sequence). V was pared by 3 bases and J by 0 bases, with 12 bases between. The CDR3 extends over 16 amino acids. The CDR3 is CATSRTRDRAKNIQYF. DNA of the CDR3: TGTGCCACCAGCAGGACCCGGGACCGAGCCAAAAACATTCAGTACTTC.

In this sample, this clonotype turned up a few times. V gene TRBV10-3 combines with J gene TRBJ2-3; 12 nucleotides match TRBD1. V was clipped by 7 bases and J by 2 bases; unmatched bases: 4. Germline CDR1 is ENHRY and CDR2 is SYGVKD. There are 15 residues in the CDR3. CDR3 nucleotide sequence: TGTGCCATCACTCCGGGACAGGGGGCCACAGATACGCAGTATTTT. Amino acids: CAITPGQGATDTQYF.

V is TRBV2 and J is TRBJ1-2; D is undetermined. Per the germline V gene, CDR1 is SNHLY and CDR2 is FYNNEI. This CDR3 has 14 residues. The V and J ends lost 4 bases and 8 bases respectively, with 17 bases between them. The CDR3 region is CASSGLTSFRGYTF. In DNA, the CDR3 is TGTGCCAGCAGTGGACTTACATCTTTTAGGGGCTACACCTTC.

There are a few counts of this clonotype. This chain connects TRBV10-3 to TRBJ2-4; the D gene is possibly TRBD2 (6 bases). The CDR3 length is 13 residues. The germline CDR1 and CDR2 sequences are ENHRY and SYGVKD. The V end lost 0 bases, the J end lost 8 bases, and 8 bases lay between the germline ends. Here the CDR3 reads CAISESGGDIQYF. CDR3 nucleotides: TGTGCCATCAGTGAGTCGGGAGGAGACATTCAGTACTTC.

The gene calls are TRBV7-2 and TRBJ2-1; 7 positions match TRBD1. The CDR3 contains 15 residues. The germline CDR1 and CDR2 sequences are SGHTA and FQGNSA. J gave up 4 bases and V 1 base, and 4 bases lay outside the gene matches. The CDR3: CASSLVGTAYNEQFF. CDR3 DNA: TGTGCCAGCAGCTTAGTAGGGACAGCTTACAATGAGCAGTTCTTC.

This clonotype was picked up a small number of times. The chain combines TRBV6-2 or TRBV6-3 with TRBJ1-5, with a tentative D call TRBD1 (5 bases). The CDR3 spans 15 residues. Trimming stripped 4 bases from V and 4 bases from J, with 14 bases between. Germline CDR1 MNHEY, CDR2 SVGEGT. The CDR3 loop is CASSWWRGDNQPQHF. CDR3 in DNA: TGTGCCAGCAGTTGGTGGAGGGGCGATAATCAGCCCCAGCATTTT.

V is TRBV4-1 and J is TRBJ1-1, with D unclear. From germline, CDR1 is MGHRA and CDR2 YSYEKL. V lost 2 bases to trimming and J lost 7 bases, with 8 bases between them. The CDR3 is 12 residues long. CDR3 protein: CASSQSQFEAFF. Written as DNA, the CDR3 is TGCGCCAGCAGCCAAAGTCAATTTGAAGCTTTCTTT.

This clonotype was found a few times. This chain links TRBV7-3 with TRBJ2-1, with D maybe TRBD2 (7 bases). The V gene lost 0 bases and the J gene lost 7 bases, with 13 bases spanning the gap. CDR3 length equals 15 residues. Germline lookup yields CDR1 SGHTA and CDR2 FQGTGA. Here the CDR3 reads CASSLTAGAGNEQFF. The CDR3 region has the DNA TGTGCCAGCAGCTTAACGGCGGGGGCAGGGAATGAGCAGTTCTTC.

This clonotype occurred once. The chain recombines TRBV7-8 with TRBJ2-1; 13 bases agree with TRBD2. V was pared by 4 bases and J by 12 bases, with 12 bases of the junction left unmatched. The length of the CDR3 is 16 residues. Germline-derived CDR1 and CDR2 are SGHVS and FQNEAQ. The CDR3 is CASSSLPETSGGLQFF. The CDR3 DNA sequence: TGTGCCAGCAGCTCGCTACCCGAGACTAGCGGGGGGTTGCAGTTCTTC.

This clonotype has at least ten counts. The CDR3 spells CASSWGQDQPQHF. Here the CDR3 DNA reads TGTGCCAGCAGTTGGGGACAGGACCAGCCCCAGCATTTT. The J gene is TRBJ1-5, the V gene TRBV6-2 or TRBV6-3; 8 nucleotides line up with TRBD1. Unmatched junction bases numbered 3, after V lost 4 bases and J lost 7 bases. Germline V CDR1 and CDR2: MNHEY, SVGEGT. This CDR3 contains 13 residues.

A few counts support this clonotype. The chain has TRBV7-2 and TRBJ2-5, with D possibly matching TRBD2 (7 bases). The germline V gene has CDR1 SGHTA and CDR2 FQGNSA. Trimming shortened V by 5 bases and J by 5 bases, and 18 bases separated the two germline ends. CDR3 size: 15 residues. CDR3 residues: CASSQVGGAEETQYF. The CDR3 DNA reads TGTGCCAGCAGCCAGGTTGGGGGGGCCGAGGAGACCCAGTACTTC.

The V gene is TRBV28, the J gene TRBJ1-6; TRBD1 is a possible D gene (5 bases). The CDR3 consists of 15 residues. Germline CDR1 is MDHEN and CDR2 is SYDVKM. V was pared by 7 bases and J by 7 bases, with 17 bases between. The CDR3 DNA sequence: TGTGCCAGCATTCACCCCGTGGGGGAGAATTCACCCCTCCACTTT. It translates to CASIHPVGENSPLHF.

About this clonotype: The junction and the germline gene differ at one end; a read error may be behind it. The genes are TRBV6-5 and TRBJ1-1; D call uncertain. Germline-derived CDR1 and CDR2 are MNHEY and SVGAGI. The CDR3 runs to 14 residues. CDR3 sequence: CASSHSPGNTEAFF. DNA of the CDR3: TGTGCCAGCAGTCACTCTCCGGGCAACACTGAAGCTTTCTTT.

The chain combines TRBV2 with TRBJ2-7; 8 bases line up with TRBD2. Germline V CDR1 and CDR2: SNHLY, FYNNEI. Unmatched junction bases numbered 12, after V lost 8 bases and J lost 3 bases. The CDR3 consists of 15 residues. CDR3 DNA: TGTGCCAGCTGGGGAGAGGGACTAGTATACTACGAGCAGTACTTC. Translated, it gives CASWGEGLVYYEQYF.

This clonotype was detected many times. The V call is TRBV14, the J call TRBJ2-2; the D gene is possibly TRBD1 (6 bases). The CDR3 loop spans 15 amino acids. V was cut by 3 bases and J by 1 base, with 9 bases left in between. The germline V gene encodes CDR1 SGHDN and CDR2 FVKESK. The chain's CDR3 is CASSHIRGNTGELFF. CDR3 nucleotides: TGTGCCAGCAGCCACATCAGGGGGAACACCGGGGAGCTGTTTTTT.

There are a few counts of this clonotype. The V call is TRBV6-5, the J call TRBJ2-7; unclear D gene. Germline assignment: CDR1 MNHEY and CDR2 SVGAGI. The CDR3 has 14 residues. Between the trimmed V and J ends, which lost 5 bases and 0 bases, there was a span of 11 bases. The CDR3 coding sequence is TGTGCCAGCAGTAGAACAGCATACTCCTACGAGCAGTACTTC. This encodes CASSRTAYSYEQYF.

In its sample, this clonotype was seen a few times. The chain uses TRBV25-1 and TRBJ2-7; TRBD1 agrees at 9 bases. The CDR3 contains 15 residues. The V gene's germline CDR1 is MGHDK and CDR2 SYGVNS. V was clipped by 4 bases and J by 3 bases; unmatched bases: 7. The CDR3 DNA sequence: TGTGCCAGCAGTGGCCGGGACAGGGTTGTCTACGAGCAGTACTTC. Amino acid sequence: CASSGRDRVVYEQYF.

This clonotype appeared a few times. The DNA of the CDR3 is TGCGCCAGCAGTATGACTAGAGGCTCCTACGAGCAGTACTTC. Translating gives CASSMTRGSYEQYF. The chain recombines TRBV5-1 with TRBJ2-7; TRBD2 is a possible D gene (6 bases). Germline CDR1 and CDR2: SGHRS and YFSETQ. Trimming left V 5 bases short and J 0 bases short, with 12 bases between. CDR3 length: 14 residues.

This clonotype was detected a few times. The V call is TRBV6-2 or TRBV6-3, the J call TRBJ1-5; unclear D gene. CDR3 length: 16 amino acids. The germline CDR1 and CDR2 sequences are MNHEY and SVGEGT. Trimming took off 7 bases at V and 1 base at J, with 17 bases between the two ends. The CDR3 is CASNKPGVASNQPQHF. CDR3 DNA: TGTGCCAGCAATAAACCTGGGGTGGCGAGCAATCAGCCCCAGCATTTT.

The rearrangement joins TRBV7-8 to TRBJ2-7; 9 bases map to TRBD2. CDR3 length equals 15 residues. The ends lost 6 bases at V and 1 base at J; junction bases unmatched: 7. Germline-derived CDR1 and CDR2 are SGHVS and FQNEAQ. Written as DNA, the CDR3 is TGTGCCAGCAGTTGGGACAGCGGGGGGTCCTACGAGCAGTACGTC. Protein: CASSWDSGGSYEQYV.

At least ten counts were recorded for this clonotype. CDR3 bases: TGTGCCAGCAGTGACTCGACTAGCGGGGATTCAGATGAGCAGTTCTTC. Encoded protein: CASSDSTSGDSDEQFF. V usage is TRBV6-4 and J usage is TRBJ2-1; 11 bases map to TRBD2. CDR3 length: 16 residues. CDR1 and CDR2 from the germline V gene are MRHNA and SNTAGT. V lost 0 bases to trimming and J lost 8 bases; unmatched junction nucleotides: 6.

CDR3 bases: TGTGCCAGCAGTTTCTGGGGGGCAGGAGGGGCCAACGTCCTGACTTTC. This gives the protein CASSFWGAGGANVLTF. The chain recombines TRBV27 with TRBJ2-6; either TRBD1 or TRBD2 may supply D (6 bases each). This CDR3 comprises 16 residues. Germline loops: CDR1 MNHEY, CDR2 SMNVEV (reference sequence). The V end lost 3 bases, the J end lost 4 bases, and 13 bases lay between the germline ends.

At least ten counts were recorded for this clonotype. CDR3 residues: CASSRIGDMNEKLFF. DNA of the CDR3: TGCGCCAGCAGCCGGATCGGGGACATGAATGAAAAACTGTTTTTT. This chain joins TRBV5-1 and TRBJ1-4; TRBD1 might be the D (6 bases). The V end was cut by 4 bases, the J end by 5 bases, with 15 bases between. CDR1 is SGHRS and CDR2 is YFSETQ in the germline V gene. This CDR3 contains 15 residues.

This clonotype was recorded many times. The V call is TRBV29-1, the J call TRBJ2-3; no clear D gene. Germline loops: CDR1 SQVTM, CDR2 ANQGSEA. The V end lost 2 bases, the J end lost 7 bases, and 13 bases lay between the germline ends. This CDR3 comprises 13 residues. Written as DNA, the CDR3 is TGCAGCGTTGAAATGGATACCCTCTATACGCAGTATTTT. Its protein is CSVEMDTLYTQYF.

The V gene is TRBV6-5, the J gene TRBJ1-1; tentative D call: TRBD1 (5 bases). Germline V CDR1 and CDR2: MNHEY, SVGAGI. V was clipped by 2 bases and J by 5 bases, with 12 bases between them. The CDR3 extends over 14 amino acids. This CDR3 is CASSYRGRITEAFF. In nucleotides, the CDR3 is TGTGCCAGCAGTTACCGGGGACGAATAACTGAAGCTTTCTTT.

This clonotype has more than one count but fewer than ten. The chain combines TRBV4-1 with TRBJ2-5; tentatively, D is TRBD1 (6 bases). Germline V gene lookup returns CDR1 MGHRA and CDR2 YSYEKL. Trimming took off 4 bases at V and 6 bases at J, with 9 bases between the two ends. The length of the CDR3 is 12 residues. The CDR3 is CASSPQGKTQYF. The CDR3, as DNA: TGCGCCAGCAGCCCGCAGGGGAAGACCCAGTACTTC.

The rearrangement links TRBV7-9 to TRBJ2-3, with 12 nucleotides matching TRBD1. V was pared by 3 bases and J by 4 bases, with 5 bases of the junction left unmatched. There are 16 residues in the CDR3. Germline CDR1 and CDR2: SEHNR and FQNEAQ (reference sequence). CDR3 region: CASSFPGQGAADTQYF. The CDR3 DNA follows: TGTGCCAGCAGCTTCCCGGGACAGGGGGCGGCAGATACGCAGTATTTT.

This clonotype has more than one count but fewer than ten. The chain recombines TRBV7-9 with TRBJ2-2, with a tentative D call TRBD1 (6 bases). Germline values: CDR1 SEHNR, CDR2 FQNEAQ (reference sequence). Trimming removed 5 bases at V and 1 base at J, with 20 bases between. The CDR3 covers 18 residues. This chain's CDR3 is CASSARIGQRLNTGELFF. CDR3 DNA sequence: TGTGCCAGCAGCGCTAGGATCGGACAGAGACTGAACACCGGGGAGCTGTTTTTT.